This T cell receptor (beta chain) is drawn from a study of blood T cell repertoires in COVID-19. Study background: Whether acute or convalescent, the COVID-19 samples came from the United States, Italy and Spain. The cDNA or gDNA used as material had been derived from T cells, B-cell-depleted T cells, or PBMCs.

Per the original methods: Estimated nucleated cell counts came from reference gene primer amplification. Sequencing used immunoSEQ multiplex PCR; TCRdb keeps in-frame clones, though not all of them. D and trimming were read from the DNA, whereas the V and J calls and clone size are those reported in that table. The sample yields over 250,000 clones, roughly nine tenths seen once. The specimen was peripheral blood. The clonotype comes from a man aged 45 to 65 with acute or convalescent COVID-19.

The CDR3, as DNA: TGCGCCAGCAGCCGACAGGGGGCGCGAACCGGGGAGCTGTTTTTT. Amino acid sequence: CASSRQGARTGELFF. The J gene is TRBJ2-2, the V gene TRBV5-1; TRBD1 aligns across 10 bases. In germline, CDR1 is SGHRS, CDR2 YFSETQ. Trimming cost V 4 bases and J 5 bases; bases outside gene matches: 5. The CDR3 loop spans 15 amino acids.